A few counts support the clone carrying this TCR beta chain. This sample was taken from a study of blood T cell repertoires in COVID-19. For the study at large: Samples of COVID-19 (acute and convalescent) were obtained from the United States, Italy and Spain. Nucleic acid was either cDNA or gDNA, and it came from T cells, B-cell-depleted T cells, or PBMCs.

The authors' processing: Estimation of nucleated cell counts was performed using reference gene primer amplification. Assay used: immunoSEQ multiplex PCR; TCRdb lists only in-frame clones, some missing. D and trimming come from the DNA, and the V and J calls and clone size come from that table. The sample records just over 200,000 clones, around three quarters being singletons. With 4 bases clipped from V and 12 bases from J, the junction kept 13 bases outside the gene matches. This CDR3 comprises 15 residues. The germline V gene has CDR1 SGHDN and CDR2 FVKESK. The sequenced material came from peripheral blood. The receptor's source is a woman in her 70s with acute or convalescent COVID-19. The genes are TRBV14 and TRBJ1-1; 11 positions agree with TRBD1. The CDR3 DNA reads as TGTGCCAGCAGCCTGTTCCCCCGGGACAGGGGGACGACTTTCTTT. This codes for CASSLFPRDRGTTFF.